One sample yielded the 22 T cell receptor beta chains listed below, sequenced in a study of blood T cell repertoires in COVID-19. The method was immunoSEQ multiplex PCR; TCRdb's version includes in-frame clones alone and lacks a portion of them. The sample holds roughly 430,000 clones, approximately 85% seen once. The specimen was PBMCs or T cells enriched from blood (not recorded which). The receptors derive from a woman in her thirties or forties with acute COVID-19.

The CDR3 bases are TGCGCCAGCAGCTTGGGACAGCTAAACATTCAGTACTTC. Protein product: CASSLGQLNIQYF. This chain uses TRBV5-1 with TRBJ2-4; D perhaps matches TRBD1 (5 bases). This CDR3 comprises 13 residues. V shed 0 bases and J shed 6 bases, with 7 bases lying between them. Looked up from germline, CDR1 is SGHRS and CDR2 is YFSETQ.

This clone was found once. The chain couples TRBV11-2 to TRBJ2-1, with D perhaps TRBD2 (5 bases). CDR1 SGHAT and CDR2 FQNNGV come from the germline V gene. The V end was cut by 4 bases, the J end by 9 bases, with 13 bases between. CDR3 length: 13 residues. The CDR3 nucleotides read TGTGCCAGCAGCTCCAGTCCCGGAGGTGAGCAGTTCTTC. It codes for CASSSSPGGEQFF.

The chain has TRBV3-1 (or the pseudogene TRBV3-2) and TRBJ2-4; D is unclear. The CDR3 has 15 amino acids. Germline CDR1 reads LGHDT; CDR2 reads YNNKEL (reference sequence). The ends were cut back, 3 bases at V and 0 bases at J, with 9 bases in the middle. CDR3 bases: TGTGCCAGCAGCCATCTTGGAGCAGCCAAAAACATTCAGTACTTC. It codes for CASSHLGAAKNIQYF.

This chain links TRBV3-1 (or the pseudogene TRBV3-2) with TRBJ1-5; D is perhaps TRBD1 (6 bases). The length of the CDR3 is 15 residues. Germline values: CDR1 LGHDT, CDR2 YNNKEL (reference sequence). With 3 bases removed from V and 6 bases from J, the gap between germline ends came to 15 bases. The CDR3: CASSQGALQGQPQHF. The CDR3 nucleotides read TGTGCCAGCAGCCAGGGAGCTCTACAGGGTCAGCCCCAGCATTTT.

The genes are TRBV5-1 and TRBJ1-4, with a tentative D call TRBD1 (6 bases). Trimming shortened V by 3 bases and J by 10 bases, and 16 bases separated the two germline ends. CDR1 is SGHRS, CDR2 YFSETQ, per germline. The CDR3 extends over 14 amino acids. The CDR3 protein is CASSSQGFDGKLFF. In DNA, the CDR3 is TGCGCCAGCAGCTCACAGGGTTTTGATGGAAAACTGTTTTTT.

This chain links TRBV30 with TRBJ1-4, with D hard to call. V was trimmed by 2 bases and J by 4 bases, leaving 5 bases between them. The CDR3 length is 12 residues. The germline V gene encodes CDR1 GTSNPN and CDR2 SVGIG (reference sequence). CDR3 coding DNA: TGTGCCTGGAGTCACAGTAATGAAAAACTGTTTTTT. Protein product: CAWSHSNEKLFF.

The V call is TRBV28, the J call TRBJ1-1; 8 bases fit TRBD1. The J segment lost 3 bases and the V segment lost 6 bases, leaving 9 bases of the junction unmatched. Looked up from germline, CDR1 is MDHEN and CDR2 is SYDVKM. There are 15 residues in the CDR3. The CDR3 DNA is TGTGCCAGCAGACCTTTGCAGGGGGCGGACACTGAAGCTTTCTTT. Translation gives CASRPLQGADTEAFF.

A few counts support this clone. V usage is TRBV5-1 and J usage is TRBJ1-1; D gene unclear. CDR3 length: 14 amino acids. CDR1 is SGHRS, CDR2 YFSETQ, per germline. Trimming shortened V by 0 bases and J by 6 bases, and 12 bases separated the two germline ends. Written as DNA, the CDR3 is TGCGCCAGCAGCTTGGTATCGCAGGAGGCTGAAGCTTTCTTT. Translation gives CASSLVSQEAEAFF.

This clone was detected only once. The rearrangement joins TRBV5-1 to TRBJ2-1; 8 nucleotides match TRBD2. CDR3 size: 16 residues. Trimming cost V 1 base and J 2 bases; bases outside gene matches: 5. Per the germline V gene, CDR1 is SGHRS and CDR2 is YFSETQ. The CDR3 coding sequence is TGCGCCAGCAGCTTGACTAGCGGTTCCACCTACAATGAGCAGTTCTTC. This sequence encodes CASSLTSGSTYNEQFF.

The chain joins TRBV18 to TRBJ2-1, with TRBD1 matching over 7 bases. The junction had 7 bases not matched to a gene; V was cut back by 8 bases and J by 0 bases. Germline CDR1 reads KGHSH; CDR2 reads LQKENI. CDR3 length: 15 amino acids. The CDR3 DNA sequence: TGTGCCAGCCGCACAGGGGCCAGCTCCTACAATGAGCAGTTCTTC. This codes for CASRTGASSYNEQFF.

The chain couples TRBV23-1 to TRBJ2-7; 8 nucleotides align to TRBD1. TRBV23-1 is placed among ORFs of uncertain function. The CDR3 has 12 residues. V shed 7 bases, J shed 5 bases, and the junction held 4 bases outside the gene matches. The DNA of the CDR3 is TGCGCCAGCAAGGACAGGGACCACGAGCAGTACTTC. Translated, it gives CASKDRDHEQYF.

V gene TRBV20-1 combines with J gene TRBJ2-1; the D gene is possibly TRBD1 (5 bases). CDR1 DFQATT and CDR2 SNEGSKA come from the germline V gene (reference sequence). The ends were cut back, 3 bases at V and 9 bases at J, with 9 bases in the middle. This CDR3 has 11 amino acids. The DNA for the CDR3 is TGCAGTGCTAGTTTAGGGGCTGAGCAGTTCTTC. Encoded protein: CSASLGAEQFF.

A word on this clone: The sample holds other DNA sequences that translate to the same CDR3. V gene TRBV6-5 combines with J gene TRBJ1-5; 7 bases agree with TRBD1. Germline V gene sequence: CDR1 MNHEY, CDR2 SVGAGI. Trimming took 8 bases from V and 2 from J; bases not matched to a gene: 0. The CDR3 has 12 amino acids. In nucleotides, the CDR3 is TGTGCCAGCGGACAGGGCAATCAGCCCCAGCATTTT. Translated: CASGQGNQPQHF.

The genes are TRBV3-1 (or the pseudogene TRBV3-2) and TRBJ2-4, with D maybe TRBD2 (6 bases). Trimming cost V 3 bases and J 6 bases, with 6 bases left between them. The germline gives CDR1 LGHDT, CDR2 YNNKEL (reference sequence). This CDR3 has 12 amino acids. The CDR3 protein is CASSQGGNIQYF. The CDR3 DNA reads TGTGCCAGCAGCCAGGGGGGAAACATTCAGTACTTC.

The rearrangement uses TRBV5-1 and TRBJ1-3, with D perhaps TRBD1 (6 bases). The V gene's germline CDR1 is SGHRS and CDR2 YFSETQ. The CDR3 has 15 residues. Deletions cut 2 bases from V and 0 bases from J, with 9 bases between. In DNA, the CDR3 is TGCGCCAGCAGCTTTACAGGGAGCTCTGGAAACACCATATATTTT. Its protein product is CASSFTGSSGNTIYF.

V and J are TRBV5-4 and TRBJ2-5, with 11 nucleotides matching TRBD2. Per germline, CDR1 SGHNT and CDR2 YYREEE (reference sequence). CDR3 length equals 14 residues. V gave up 5 bases and J gave up 5 bases; unmatched junction bases: 5. CDR3 in DNA: TGTGCCAGCAGTTATATAGCGGGGGGGGAGACCCAGTACTTC. Protein: CASSYIAGGETQYF.

For this clone: The sample carries other DNA sequences with the same CDR3. The chain is built from TRBV12-5 and TRBJ1-1, with D maybe TRBD1 (5 bases). The CDR3 extends over 13 amino acids. CDR1 is LGHNT and CDR2 is FRNRAP in the germline V gene. V lost 4 bases, J lost 5 bases, and 11 bases lay in between. CDR3 nucleotide sequence: TGTGCTAGTGGTTCGACCGGGGGGACTGAAGCTTTCTTT. This sequence encodes CASGSTGGTEAFF.

This rearrangement joins TRBV19 to TRBJ2-3, with TRBD1 matching 7 bases. Germline assignment: CDR1 LNHDA and CDR2 SQIVND (reference sequence). V gave up 5 bases and J gave up 7 bases; unmatched junction bases: 6. The CDR3 consists of 13 residues. CDR3 loop: CASSGQETYTQYF. CDR3 coding DNA: TGTGCCAGTAGTGGACAGGAGACCTATACGCAGTATTTT. Using reference TRBV19 and TRBJ2-3 for the parts outside the CDR3, the full variable domain is DGGITQSPKYLFRKEGQNVTLSCEQNLNHDAMYWYRQDPGQGLRLIYYSQIVNDFQKGDIAEGYSVSREKKESFPLTVTSAQKNPTAFYLCASSGQETYTQYFGPGTRLTVL.

The J gene is TRBJ1-5, the V gene TRBV19; D remains ambiguous. The CDR3 loop spans 15 amino acids. The V gene's germline CDR1 is LNHDA and CDR2 SQIVND (reference sequence). Trimming removed 7 bases from V and 0 bases from J, with 13 bases in between. CDR3 nucleotide sequence: TGTGCCAGTACAAAGACACGGCCTAGCAATCAGCCCCAGCATTTT. Amino acid sequence: CASTKTRPSNQPQHF.

This clone was recorded only once. The gene calls are TRBV5-1 and TRBJ2-7; 8 bases are shared with TRBD1. V trimming: 4 bases; J trimming: 3 bases; junction bases outside the gene matches: 6. The CDR3 runs to 14 residues. The germline CDR1 and CDR2 sequences are SGHRS and YFSETQ. In DNA, the CDR3 is TGCGCCAGCAGCCCGTCGACAGGGGTCTACGAGCAGTACTTC. Its translation: CASSPSTGVYEQYF.

The sample holds one count of this clone. The rearrangement uses TRBV7-9 and TRBJ2-3, with TRBD2 matching over 11 bases. V gave up 5 bases and J gave up 3 bases; unmatched junction bases: 7. Germline V lookup: CDR1 SEHNR, CDR2 FQNEAQ (reference sequence). CDR3 length: 16 amino acids. CDR3 amino acids: CASSSLRTSGTDTQYF. As DNA, the CDR3 is TGTGCCAGCAGCAGCCTCCGGACTAGCGGGACAGATACGCAGTATTTT.

This sequence joins TRBV7-9 and TRBJ2-7; TRBD2 matches at 7 bases. Germline CDR1 reads SEHNR; CDR2 reads FQNEAQ (reference sequence). The CDR3 covers 15 residues. The J segment lost 4 bases and the V segment lost 0 bases, leaving 6 bases of the junction unmatched. The CDR3 protein is CASSLAGGGTYEQYF. Written as DNA, the CDR3 is TGTGCCAGCAGCTTAGCGGGCGGGGGAACTTACGAGCAGTACTTC. Based on the CDR3 plus reference TRBV7-9 and TRBJ2-7, the full variable domain is DTGVSQNPRHKITKRGQNVTFRCDPISEHNRLYWYRQTLGQGPEFLTYFQNEAQLEKSRLLSDRFSAERPKGSFSTLEIQRTEQGDSAMYLCASSLAGGGTYEQYFGPGTRLTVT.